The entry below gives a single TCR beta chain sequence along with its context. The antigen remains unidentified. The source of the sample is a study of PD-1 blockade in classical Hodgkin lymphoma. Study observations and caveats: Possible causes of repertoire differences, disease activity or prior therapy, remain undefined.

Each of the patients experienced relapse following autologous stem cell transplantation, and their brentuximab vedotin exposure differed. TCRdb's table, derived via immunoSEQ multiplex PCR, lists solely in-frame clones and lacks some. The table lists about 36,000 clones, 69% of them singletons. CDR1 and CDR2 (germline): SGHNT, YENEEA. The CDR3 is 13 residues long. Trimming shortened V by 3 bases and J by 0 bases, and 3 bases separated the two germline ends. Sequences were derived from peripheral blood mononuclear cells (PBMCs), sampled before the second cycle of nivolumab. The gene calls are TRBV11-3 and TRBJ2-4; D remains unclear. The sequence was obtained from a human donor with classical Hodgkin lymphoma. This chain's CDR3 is CASSFGAKNIQYF. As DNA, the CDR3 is TGTGCCAGCAGCTTCGGAGCCAAAAACATTCAGTACTTC.